This entry describes one T cell receptor beta chain. The target of this receptor is not known. No much larger clone exists at a distance of one base, and base qualities are not known. The treatment or condition label of this sample denotes: in vitro stimulation with specific CMV peptide epitopes to enrich CMV-specific T cells. Sequenced on an Illumina HiSeq 1500. The public reads were reanalyzed by TCRdb: fastp trimming at Q25, MiXCR alignment, in-frame beta chains only. Rows matching on CDR3 protein sequence are summarized as one entry with the most common DNA and genes. This sample holds about 830,000 distinct CDR3 sequences; approximately 30% were observed only once. Jointly, the top ten make up 12% of the sample. The CDR3, from cysteine to phenylalanine, totals 14 residues. This entry keeps only the CDR3 DNA: 42 bases, framed from base 1. After removal of 5 bases from V and 5 bases from J, the junction retains 8 bases not matched to a gene. Reading the germline V gene gives CDR1 MDHEN and CDR2 SYDVKM.

The sample originates from a study of T cell repertoires in cytomegalovirus infection (dated by TCRdb to between 2019 and 2020). In the study overall: The peptide stimulations were aimed at well-studied HLA-B-restricted epitopes as well as recently identified HLA-C-restricted CMV epitopes, whose presentation resists viral immunomodulation. Donor HLA type was relevant to the analysis, as public TCR beta signatures indicated carriage of CMV infection together with the matching HLA type. The full study reports these points: Cumulative frequency of public TCR beta family members discriminated carriers of CMV infection plus the relevant HLA type in this cohort and an independent roughly 320-donor cohort. The ex vivo response was dominated by HLA-C-restricted CMV-specific TCR beta clonotypes, which also provided the single most frequent clonotype in two of eight donors.

The specimen comprised cultured CD8+ T cells from PBMCs, sampled from culture after CMV antigen stimulation. The receptor comes from a human donor in good health (CMV status not recorded). Some clones in this sample may be carry-over from other donors' samples. The V and J segments used are TRBV28 and TRBJ2-5, with 7 middle bases fitting TRBD1. The CDR3 in this case is CASSRTGAGETQYF. The DNA is as follows: TGTGCCAGCAGTCGGACAGGCGCCGGCGAGACCCAGTACTTC.